One sample yielded the 25 T cell receptor beta chains listed below, sequenced in a study of control samples from healthy donors and cancer patients. Measured with immunoSEQ multiplex PCR; TCRdb has only the in-frame clones, and not every one. This table holds around 68,000 clones, 75% to 85% found once. The sequencing sample was made of blood. These receptors originate from a man aged 55 to 70 in good health.

Written as DNA, the CDR3 is TGCGCCAGCAGCTCCAACGGACTAGGCAATGAGCAGTTCTTC. This translates into CASSSNGLGNEQFF. The chain uses TRBV5-1 and TRBJ2-1; 7 nucleotides agree with TRBD2. CDR1 is SGHRS, CDR2 YFSETQ, per germline. The V and J ends lost 3 bases and 6 bases, in that order; junction bases with no gene match: 6. CDR3 length equals 14 residues. Filled out from reference TRBV5-1 and TRBJ2-1, the complete variable domain reads KAGVTQTPRYLIKTRGQQVTLSCSPISGHRSVSWYQQTPGQGLQFLFEYFSETQRNKGNFPGRFSGRQFSNSRSEMNVSTLELGDSALYLCASSSNGLGNEQFFGPGTRLTVL.

This clone has only a few counts. The chain recombines TRBV5-1 with TRBJ2-7; 13 nucleotides line up with TRBD2. The CDR3 consists of 17 residues. Losses at the gene ends were 2 bases for V and 6 bases for J; bases not matched to a gene: 11. CDR1 is SGHRS and CDR2 is YFSETQ in the germline V gene. The CDR3 nucleotides read TGCGCCAGCAGCTTCCCCCCGGGACTAGCGGGGTTAGGCGAGCAGTACTTC. Its translation: CASSFPPGLAGLGEQYF.

The genes are TRBV25-1 and TRBJ2-2, with 11 bases that match TRBD2. The J segment lost 3 bases and the V segment lost 5 bases, leaving 11 bases of the junction unmatched. This CDR3 comprises 18 residues. Looked up from germline, CDR1 is MGHDK and CDR2 is SYGVNS. The CDR3 loop reads CASSSHRTSGRHTGELFF. DNA for the CDR3: TGTGCCAGCAGTTCCCACCGGACTAGCGGGCGCCACACCGGGGAGCTGTTTTTT.

The rearrangement links TRBV28 to TRBJ2-7; TRBD1 is a possible D gene (5 bases). Deletions cut 6 bases from V and 3 bases from J, with 9 bases between. The CDR3 contains 12 residues. Looked up from germline, CDR1 is MDHEN and CDR2 is SYDVKM. CDR3 sequence (DNA): TGTGCCAGCAGGGGGCTGTTCTACGAGCAGTACTTC. It codes for CASRGLFYEQYF.

The chain has TRBV14 and TRBJ2-3; 9 bases fit TRBD1. Per germline, CDR1 SGHDN and CDR2 FVKESK. The CDR3 has 16 amino acids. The V gene end was trimmed by 1 base and the J gene end by 6 bases; junction bases not matched to a gene: 8. The CDR3 loop reads CASSQGRNRGLDTQYF. In DNA, the CDR3 is TGTGCCAGCAGCCAAGGGAGGAACAGGGGGCTTGATACGCAGTATTTT. Together with reference TRBV14 and TRBJ2-3, the CDR3 gives the full variable domain: EAGVTQFPSHSVIEKGQTVTLRCDPISGHDNLYWYRRVMGKEIKFLLHFVKESKQDESGMPNNRFLAERTGGTYSTLKVQPAELEDSGVYFCASSQGRNRGLDTQYFGPGTRLTVL.

The V and J genes are TRBV3-1 (or the pseudogene TRBV3-2) and TRBJ2-1; D unresolved. Germline lookup yields CDR1 LGHDT and CDR2 YNNKEL (reference sequence). The ends were cut back, 1 base at V and 10 bases at J, with 11 bases in the middle. This CDR3 region has 13 residues. The CDR3 DNA reads as TGTGCCAGCAGCCAAGTGAAGGGTGGAGAGCAGTTCTTC. It specifies CASSQVKGGEQFF.

V gene TRBV9 combines with J gene TRBJ2-5; D may match TRBD1 or TRBD2 (5 bases each). Germline CDR1 reads SGDLS; CDR2 reads YYNGEE. This CDR3 has 17 residues. V shed 3 bases and J shed 3 bases, with 21 bases lying between them. For the CDR3, the DNA is TGTGCCAGCAGCGCGCCCCCCTGGGACGGAAGAAAAGAGACCCAGTACTTC. It encodes CASSAPPWDGRKETQYF.

The chain employs TRBV7-2 and TRBJ1-4; the match to TRBD1 covers 9 bases. V shed 1 base and J 4 bases; nucleotides not matched to a gene: 10. The germline V gene has CDR1 SGHTA and CDR2 FQGNSA. The CDR3 sequence is 18 residues long. In nucleotides, the CDR3 is TGTGCCAGCAGCTTAGGGCCAAATCCGGGACAGGGTAATGAAAAACTGTTTTTT. This encodes CASSLGPNPGQGNEKLFF.

V usage is TRBV5-1 and J usage is TRBJ2-1; D unresolved. This CDR3 has 13 amino acids. The V end was cut by 0 bases, the J end by 4 bases, with 5 bases between. CDR1 is SGHRS, CDR2 YFSETQ, per germline. Here the CDR3 reads CASSLGTYNEQFF. CDR3 DNA sequence: TGCGCCAGCAGCTTGGGTACTTACAATGAGCAGTTCTTC. The whole variable domain, remainder taken from reference TRBV5-1 and TRBJ2-1, is KAGVTQTPRYLIKTRGQQVTLSCSPISGHRSVSWYQQTPGQGLQFLFEYFSETQRNKGNFPGRFSGRQFSNSRSEMNVSTLELGDSALYLCASSLGTYNEQFFGPGTRLTVL.

The CDR3 sequence: CASTPLAGGGNTQYF. For the CDR3, the DNA is TGTGCCAGCACGCCACTAGCGGGAGGGGGTAATACGCAGTATTTT. This rearrangement joins TRBV6-5 to TRBJ2-3; TRBD2 matches at 13 bases. The CDR3 runs to 15 residues. The V segment lost 7 bases and the J segment 7 bases; nucleotides outside the gene matches: 8. Germline V CDR1 and CDR2: MNHEY, SVGAGI.

The CDR3 region has the DNA TGTGCCAGCAGCCAAGATCCGGTCCTTTTAAACTACAATGAGCAGTTCTTC. The encoded protein is CASSQDPVLLNYNEQFF. The rearrangement uses TRBV3-1 (or the pseudogene TRBV3-2) and TRBJ2-1; D gene unclear. The CDR3 contains 17 residues. Trimming took 0 bases from V and 3 from J, leaving 15 bases between them. Germline lookup yields CDR1 LGHDT and CDR2 YNNKEL (reference sequence).

The CDR3: CASLETGVSTDTQYF. The CDR3 DNA follows: TGTGCCAGCCTCGAAACTGGCGTTAGCACAGATACGCAGTATTTT. The J gene is TRBJ2-3, the V gene TRBV2, with D uncertain. Deletions cut 8 bases from V and 0 bases from J, with 15 bases between. The length of the CDR3 is 15 residues. Germline CDR1 is SNHLY and CDR2 is FYNNEI.

Worth noting for this clone: Within the sample, other DNA sequences also encode this same CDR3. The CDR3 region has the DNA TGTGCCAGCAGAGGGTTGGGGGAGACCCAGTACTTC. Its translation: CASRGLGETQYF. The chain links TRBV6-6 to TRBJ2-5; D is undetermined. The germline V gene encodes CDR1 MNHNY and CDR2 SVGAGI (reference sequence). V dropped 6 bases and J dropped 5 bases, with 10 bases sitting between them. The CDR3 covers 12 residues.

The V gene is TRBV5-1, the J gene TRBJ2-3; D might be TRBD1 (6 bases). The length of the CDR3 is 14 residues. Trimming removed 4 bases at V and 5 bases at J, with 14 bases between. Looked up from germline, CDR1 is SGHRS and CDR2 is YFSETQ. The CDR3 DNA reads TGCGCCAGCAGCCGACTCCAGGGGCAAGATACGCAGTATTTT. As protein: CASSRLQGQDTQYF.

The rearrangement uses TRBV11-2 and TRBJ1-2; 10 positions agree with TRBD1. The CDR3 loop spans 16 amino acids. CDR1 is SGHAT, CDR2 FQNNGV, per germline. After removal of 3 bases from V and 5 bases from J, the junction contained 9 bases not matched to a gene. The chain's CDR3 is CASSFIHRDRGYGYTF. The CDR3 nucleotides read TGTGCCAGCAGCTTCATCCATCGGGACAGGGGATATGGCTACACCTTC.

This clone is a singleton in its sample. The germline gene is not matched at one end of the junction; a read error may be the cause. The J gene is TRBJ2-3, the V gene TRBV18; D is undetermined. Germline assignment: CDR1 KGHSH and CDR2 LQKENI. There are 16 residues in the CDR3. The CDR3 DNA is TGTGCCAGCTCACCTCAATTAGGGTCCAGCACAGATGCGCAGTATTTT. Residues: CASSPQLGSSTDAQYF.

The chain carries TRBV28 and TRBJ2-2; tentative D call: TRBD2 (6 bases). Deletions cut 7 bases from V and 2 bases from J, with 11 bases between. CDR1 and CDR2 (germline): MDHEN, SYDVKM. CDR3 size: 14 residues. CDR3 DNA sequence: TGTGCCAGCAAGCGGGCGGGAAACACCGGGGAGCTGTTTTTT. Residues: CASKRAGNTGELFF.

The chain joins TRBV27 to TRBJ2-2; D is perhaps TRBD1 (5 bases). Between the trimmed V and J ends, which lost 4 bases and 5 bases, there was a span of 11 bases. The CDR3 extends over 14 amino acids. Germline CDR1 MNHEY, CDR2 SMNVEV (reference sequence). In DNA form, the CDR3 reads TGTGCCAGCAGTTCAAAGGGGTTGACCGGGGAGCTGTTTTTT. This translates into CASSSKGLTGELFF.

The chain recombines TRBV19 with TRBJ1-5; D remains ambiguous. There are 16 residues in the CDR3. The germline V gene has CDR1 LNHDA and CDR2 SQIVND (reference sequence). The ends were cut back, 5 bases at V and 0 bases at J, with 14 bases in the middle. This CDR3 reads CASSLQPQYSNQPQHF. The CDR3 bases are TGTGCCAGTAGTCTCCAGCCTCAGTATAGCAATCAGCCCCAGCATTTT. Based on the CDR3 plus reference TRBV19 and TRBJ1-5, the full variable domain is DGGITQSPKYLFRKEGQNVTLSCEQNLNHDAMYWYRQDPGQGLRLIYYSQIVNDFQKGDIAEGYSVSREKKESFPLTVTSAQKNPTAFYLCASSLQPQYSNQPQHFGDGTRLSIL.

The chain links TRBV5-1 to TRBJ2-3; 10 bases are shared with TRBD2. Germline values: CDR1 SGHRS, CDR2 YFSETQ. The CDR3 has 17 residues. The V gene end was trimmed by 2 bases and the J gene end by 1 base; junction bases not matched to a gene: 7. CDR3 loop: CASSFHELAGRTDTQYF. The CDR3 region has the DNA TGCGCCAGCAGCTTCCACGAACTAGCGGGGCGCACAGATACGCAGTATTTT.

This chain uses TRBV15 with TRBJ2-6; the D gene is possibly TRBD1 (6 bases). Trimming stripped 5 bases from V and 1 base from J, with 12 bases between. Germline assignment: CDR1 LNHNV and CDR2 YYDKDF (reference sequence). CDR3 length equals 16 residues. The CDR3 spells CATSGKQGSGANVLTF. In nucleotides, the CDR3 is TGTGCCACCAGCGGAAAACAGGGATCTGGGGCCAACGTCCTGACTTTC. The full variable domain, its missing parts supplied by reference TRBV15 and TRBJ2-6, is DAMVIQNPRYQVTQFGKPVTLSCSQTLNHNVMYWYQQKSSQAPKLLFHYYDKDFNNEADTPDNFQSRRPNTSFCFLDIRSPGLGDTAMYLCATSGKQGSGANVLTFGAGSRLTVL.

V gene TRBV5-1 combines with J gene TRBJ2-3, with a possible D match to TRBD1 (6 bases). The CDR3 covers 15 residues. CDR1 SGHRS and CDR2 YFSETQ come from the germline V gene. The V gene lost 0 bases and the J gene lost 0 bases, with 8 bases spanning the gap. The CDR3 bases are TGCGCCAGCAGCTTGGATACAGGGAGCACAGATACGCAGTATTTT. This translates into CASSLDTGSTDTQYF.

The rearrangement links TRBV6-1 to TRBJ1-5; possibly TRBD1 for D (6 bases). CDR1 and CDR2 from the germline V gene are MNHNS and SASEGT. This CDR3 comprises 13 residues. Trimming left V 2 bases short and J 9 bases short, with 11 bases between. In DNA form, the CDR3 reads TGTGCCAGCAGTGAACAGGGGCGTCGGCCCCAGCATTTT. Translated: CASSEQGRRPQHF.

This clone was counted a few times. V gene TRBV30 combines with J gene TRBJ2-3, with unresolved D. V was pared by 5 bases and J by 2 bases, with 11 bases between. Per the germline V gene, CDR1 is GTSNPN and CDR2 is SVGIG (reference sequence). The CDR3 loop spans 13 amino acids. The CDR3 loop reads CAWVPSITDTQYF. CDR3 DNA sequence: TGTGCCTGGGTTCCAAGTATCACAGATACGCAGTATTTT.

This chain joins TRBV2 and TRBJ2-7; 10 bases are a match to TRBD2. CDR1 and CDR2 (germline): SNHLY, FYNNEI. The ends lost 2 bases at V and 7 bases at J; junction bases unmatched: 8. The CDR3 is made up of 15 amino acids. In nucleotides, the CDR3 is TGTGCCAGCAGTGAATCTAGCGGGAGTGGGTGGGAGCAGTACTTC. Translating gives CASSESSGSGWEQYF.